The rows below give T cell receptor beta chains drawn from one sample of a study of blood T cells in healthy people across ages. TCRdb reanalysed the 5' RACE reads using MiXCR and keeps one entry per CDR3 protein. The sample holds 1.5 million or so distinct CDR3 sequences, approximately 40% seen once. Sequencing was done on a sample of blood. These TCRs come from a young woman in good health. The CDR3 runs from the conserved cysteine through the conserved F or W. The D gene is left open where the match is weak. Expanded clones are given a class, and other clones once, few, many or no size at all.

TGTGCCAGCAGTGTCGGACAGGGTATTGAAGCTTTCTTT | CASSVGQGIEAFF | TRBD1 | TRBJ1-1 | . | TRBV12-3/TRBV12-4
TGTGCCATCAGTGAGTTCCAGCAGAACAATGAGCAGTTCTTC | CAISEFQQNNEQFF | . | TRBJ2-1 | many | TRBV10-3
TGTGCCAGCACTCCCGCAGAGGGGTTCCAAGAGACCCAGTACTTC | CASTPAEGFQETQYF | . | TRBJ2-5 | few | TRBV7-9
TGTGCCAGCAGTCGCGGGGCAGGGGGTAGTTACGAGCAGTACTTC | CASSRGAGGSYEQYF | . | TRBJ2-7 | . | TRBV27
TGTGCCAGCAGCAAAGCCCCGGACAGTTCGAACACTGAAGCTTTCTTT | CASSKAPDSSNTEAFF | . | TRBJ1-1 | few | TRBV21-1
TGCAGTGCTAGCCCGACAGGGACAGTCAACGAGCAGTACTTC | CSASPTGTVNEQYF | TRBD1 | TRBJ2-7 | few | TRBV20-1
TGTGCCTGGACCGGGACAGCAACTAATGAAAAACTGTTTTTT | CAWTGTATNEKLFF | TRBD1 | TRBJ1-4 | . | TRBV30
TGCAGCGCTGAAGTAGCGGGGCTCACAGATACGCAGTATTTT | CSAEVAGLTDTQYF | TRBD2 | TRBJ2-3 | . | TRBV29-1
TGTGCCAGCAGTTTAGTGGGGGCCCTTAGCACAGATACGCAGTATTTT | CASSLVGALSTDTQYF | . | TRBJ2-3 | . | TRBV27
TGTGCCAGCAGCCTACACGGGGAGTTTGGCGCGACGAAGCACACTGAAGCTTTCTTT | CASSLHGEFGATKHTEAFF | . | TRBJ1-1 | . | TRBV21-1
TGTGCCAGCAGTGCAGGACAGGTACCCTACGAGCAGTACTTC | CASSAGQVPYEQYF | TRBD1 | TRBJ2-7 | few | TRBV12-3/TRBV12-4
TGTGCCAGCAGAGGCCTTGGCTACACCTTC | CASRGLGYTF | . | TRBJ1-2 | few | TRBV2
TGTGCCAGCAGCCCCCTCTCGGGAGATTACGAGCAGTACTTC | CASSPLSGDYEQYF | . | TRBJ2-7 | . | TRBV28
TGCAGTGCTAGCCCCCCTACAGGGGGCGGCTACGAGCAGTACTTC | CSASPPTGGGYEQYF | TRBD1 | TRBJ2-7 | few | TRBV20-1
TGCAGCGTTGGCGGACGGGGGGCCCATTCCTACGAGCAGTACTTC | CSVGGRGAHSYEQYF | . | TRBJ2-7 | . | TRBV29-1
TGCAGTGCTCCAACAGGGATGGCTAAGGAAAAACTGTTTTTT | CSAPTGMAKEKLFF | . | TRBJ1-4 | . | TRBV20-1
TGTGCCAGCAGCGGAGGAGGGAGTGAAAAACTGTTTTTT | CASSGGGSEKLFF | . | TRBJ1-4 | . | TRBV25-1
TGCGCCAGCAGCCAAGATCCCGCAGGGAGGGGCGAAAAACTGTTTTTT | CASSQDPAGRGEKLFF | . | TRBJ1-4 | . | TRBV4-1
TGTGCCAGCAGCCCGAGAGGGAGATATGTCTATGGCTACACCTTC | CASSPRGRYVYGYTF | . | TRBJ1-2 | . | TRBV6-5
TGTGCCAGCAGTTCCGGGACAGGGAGGAACGAGCAGTACTTC | CASSSGTGRNEQYF | TRBD1 | TRBJ2-7 | . | TRBV6-6
TGTGCCAGCTCACCACCGGCCCTCCAAGAGACCCAGTACTTC | CASSPPALQETQYF | . | TRBJ2-5 | . | TRBV18
TGTGCCAGCAGCCACCTTAAGACCAACACCGGGGAGCTGTTTTTT | CASSHLKTNTGELFF | . | TRBJ2-2 | . | TRBV3-1
TGTGCCAGCAGCCAAGATCAGTTGTACTACACAGATACGCAGTATTTT | CASSQDQLYYTDTQYF | . | TRBJ2-3 | few | TRBV3-1
TGTGCCAGCAGCCCCGGTGGGGGGAGTGGGACAGATACGCAGTATTTT | CASSPGGGSGTDTQYF | . | TRBJ2-3 | few | TRBV7-6
TGCAGCGTTGAAGATCTAGGGAGGGCAGCGATAATGAACACTGAAGCTTTCTTT | CSVEDLGRAAIMNTEAFF | . | TRBJ1-1 | . | TRBV29-1
TGCGCCAGCAGCTTGGCATCAACGACAGGCTACACTGAAGCTTTCTTT | CASSLASTTGYTEAFF | . | TRBJ1-1 | few | TRBV5-1
TGTGCCAGCAGCTTAGGCCGGACAGGAGGGGTGAACACTGAAGCTTTCTTT | CASSLGRTGGVNTEAFF | TRBD1 | TRBJ1-1 | . | TRBV11-2
TGCAGTGGGCGGGTGGATGCGACCCAGTACTTC | CSGRVDATQYF | . | TRBJ2-5 | . | TRBV20-1
TGTGCCAGCAGTGAAAACGGGAGCGGTGAGCAGTTCTTC | CASSENGSGEQFF | . | TRBJ2-1 | few | TRBV6-1
TGTGCCAGCAGCCAAAGACAGACTGTCCCCCTCAATGAGCAGTACTTC | CASSQRQTVPLNEQYF | . | TRBJ2-5 | . | TRBV3-1
TGTGCCAGCAGTTACTCGAGCGGACAGGAAGGGAATGAGCAGTTCTTC | CASSYSSGQEGNEQFF | TRBD1 | TRBJ2-1 | . | TRBV6-5
TGTACCAGCAGTTCTTCACTCGGGTCGTACGAGCAGTACTTC | CTSSSSLGSYEQYF | . | TRBJ2-7 | . | TRBV12-3/TRBV12-4
TGTGCCAGCAGCCCTAGCAGGAGAGGGGGCACCGGGGAGCTGTTTTTT | CASSPSRRGGTGELFF | . | TRBJ2-2 | . | TRBV11-2
TGTGCCAGCAGCATAGACCCGAAGGCCCCCGGGGAGTTCTTC | CASSIDPKAPGEFF | . | TRBJ2-1 | . | TRBV7-2
TGTGCCAGCAACCCCTTGGGCGGCACAGATACGCAGTATTTT | CASNPLGGTDTQYF | . | TRBJ2-3 | few | TRBV9
TGCAGTGCTACCGGACTAGCGGGAATATACAATGAGCAGTTCTTC | CSATGLAGIYNEQFF | TRBD2 | TRBJ2-1 | few | TRBV20-1
TGCGCCAGCAGCCCGGATAAAAAAACCTACGAGCAGTACTTC | CASSPDKKTYEQYF | . | TRBJ2-7 | . | TRBV5-1
TGCGCCAGCAGCTTGGGGGAGACCACAGATACGCAGTATTTT | CASSLGETTDTQYF | . | TRBJ2-3 | many | TRBV5-1
TGTGCTAGTGGTTTGGGGCTAGCGGGTAACTACAATGAGCAGTTCTTC | CASGLGLAGNYNEQFF | TRBD2 | TRBJ2-1 | . | TRBV12-5
TGTGCCAGCAGCCAACGGGGGGGGAGGTCCTACAATGAGCAGTTCTTC | CASSQRGGRSYNEQFF | TRBD2 | TRBJ2-1 | . | TRBV3-1